The TCR beta chain described here comes from a study of blood T cell repertoires in COVID-19. Across the study: The samples span acute and convalescent COVID-19 from the United States, Italy and Spain. PBMCs, B-cell-depleted T cells, or T cells were the source of the cDNA or gDNA that made up the material.

Original analysis: Estimation of nucleated cell counts relied on the amplification of reference gene primers. This table comes from immunoSEQ multiplex PCR, and its TCRdb copy is limited to in-frame clones, with some not included. The V and J calls and clone size come from that table; D and trimming were worked out from the DNA. Here the sample spans more than 150,000 clones, about 87% being singletons. Trimming removed 5 bases from V and 8 bases from J; junction bases left unmatched: 8. The CDR3 is made up of 14 amino acids. Germline CDR1 reads SGHAT; CDR2 reads FQNNGV. This receptor was obtained from a young woman who had recovered from COVID-19. The source material was peripheral blood. The chain links TRBV11-2 to TRBJ2-2, with 7 bases aligning to TRBD2. CDR3 nucleotides: TGTGCCAGCAGCCCCGGGTCGCGGGGGGGGGAGCTGTTTTTT. Translated: CASSPGSRGGELFF.